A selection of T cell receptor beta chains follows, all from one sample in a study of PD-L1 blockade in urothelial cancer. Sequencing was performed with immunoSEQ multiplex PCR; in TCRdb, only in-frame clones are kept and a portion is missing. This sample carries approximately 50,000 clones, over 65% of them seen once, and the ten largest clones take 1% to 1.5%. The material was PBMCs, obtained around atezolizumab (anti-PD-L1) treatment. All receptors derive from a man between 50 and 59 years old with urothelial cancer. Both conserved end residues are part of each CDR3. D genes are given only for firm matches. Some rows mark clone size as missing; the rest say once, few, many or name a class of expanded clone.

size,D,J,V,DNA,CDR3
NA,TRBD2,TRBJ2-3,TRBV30,TGTGCCTGGAACGCACTAGCGGGGGGGGATACGCAGTATTTT,CAWNALAGGDTQYF
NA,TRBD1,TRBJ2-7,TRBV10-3,TGTGCCATCAGTGAGAAGGGACAGGGCTACTACGAGCAGTACTTC,CAISEKGQGYYEQYF
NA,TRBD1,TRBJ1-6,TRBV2,TGTGCCAGCGGAGCAGGGGGTTTTTCACCCCTCCACTTT,CASGAGGFSPLHF
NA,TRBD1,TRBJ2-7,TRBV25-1,TGTGCCAGCAGTGTGGACAGGGACTACGAGCAGTACTTC,CASSVDRDYEQYF
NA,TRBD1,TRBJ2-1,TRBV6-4,TGTGCCAGCAGTGAGACAGGGGAGATGGATGAGCAGTTCTTC,CASSETGEMDEQFF
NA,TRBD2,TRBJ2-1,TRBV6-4,TGTGCCAGCAGTGACTCGATAGCGGGGGGCGATGAGCAGTTCTTC,CASSDSIAGGDEQFF
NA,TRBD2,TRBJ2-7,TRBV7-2,TGTGCCAGCAGCTTAGAAAGACTAGCGGGGAACGAGCAGTACTTC,CASSLERLAGNEQYF
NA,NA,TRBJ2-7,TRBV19,TGTGCCAGTAGTTCTAATTCCTACGAGCAGTACTTC,CASSSNSYEQYF
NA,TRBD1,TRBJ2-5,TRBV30,TGTGCCTGGAGTCTCGCAGGGGGCAAGGTCAGCCGAGAGCAGTACTTC,CAWSLAGGKVSREQYF
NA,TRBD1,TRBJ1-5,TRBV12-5,TGTGCTAGTGGTTTTTCGGCTGCGAGCAGGGGGCGCGGGTGGGATAGCAATCAGCCCCAGCATTTT,CASGFSAASRGRGWDSNQPQHF
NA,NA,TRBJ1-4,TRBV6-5,TGTGCCAGCAGTACCGTCGAGGCCTCTAATGAAAAACTGTTTTTT,CASSTVEASNEKLFF
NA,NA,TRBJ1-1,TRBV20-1,TGCAGTGCTAACTGGAACACTGAAGCTTTCTTT,CSANWNTEAFF
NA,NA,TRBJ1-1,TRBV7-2,TGTGCCAGCAGCTTAGGGCCGGGTTCCACTGAAGCTTTCTTT,CASSLGPGSTEAFF
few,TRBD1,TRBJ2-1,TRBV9,TGTGCCAGCGGAAGGGGGCGCGAGCAGTTCTTC,CASGRGREQFF
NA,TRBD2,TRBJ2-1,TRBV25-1,TGTGCCAGCAGTGAATCTCTGCGGGGGGGCTTTAATGAGCAGTTCTTC,CASSESLRGGFNEQFF
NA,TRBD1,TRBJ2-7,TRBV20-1,TGCAGTGCTGGACAGGGCCTAGGGCAGTACTTC,CSAGQGLGQYF
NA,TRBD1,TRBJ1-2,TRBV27,TGTGCCAGCAGTTTTACGGGACAGGCGCTCACTAACTATGGCTACACCTTC,CASSFTGQALTNYGYTF
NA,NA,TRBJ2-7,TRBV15,TGTGCCACCAGCAGAGGGGCGGGGTTCAGCTCCTACGAGCAGTACTTC,CATSRGAGFSSYEQYF
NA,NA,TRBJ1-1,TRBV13,TGTGCCAGCAAACGAACAGCAGCTATGAACACTGAAGCTTTCTTT,CASKRTAAMNTEAFF
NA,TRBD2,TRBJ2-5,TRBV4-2,TGTGCCAGCAGCCAAAAGCGGGGGGCCCAGGAGACCCAGTACTTC,CASSQKRGAQETQYF
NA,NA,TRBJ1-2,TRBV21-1,TGTGCCAGCAGCAAAAGGGGCAGGGGCTATGGCTACACCTTC,CASSKRGRGYGYTF
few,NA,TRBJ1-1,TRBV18,TGTGCCAGCTCACCACCTCAGGTTATGAACACTGAAGCTTTCTTT,CASSPPQVMNTEAFF
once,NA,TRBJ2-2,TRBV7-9,TGTGCCAGCAGCCCAGGCCCCGTGAACACCGGGGAGCTGTTTTTT,CASSPGPVNTGELFF
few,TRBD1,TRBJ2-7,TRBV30,TGTGCCTGGAGTGTATGGGCAGGGGGCTCCCACGAGCAGTACTTC,CAWSVWAGGSHEQYF
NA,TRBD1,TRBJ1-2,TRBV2,TGTGCCAGCAAAGGACAGGGGGCTTTTAACTATGGCTACACCTTC,CASKGQGAFNYGYTF
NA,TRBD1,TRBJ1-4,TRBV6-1,TGTGCCAGCGGCGACAGGGAAAGACGAAATGAAAAACTGTTTTTT,CASGDRERRNEKLFF
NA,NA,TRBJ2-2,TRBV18,TGTGCCAGCTCCCTAGACCTATCAGCTCGAGGGGAGCTGTTTTTT,CASSLDLSARGELFF
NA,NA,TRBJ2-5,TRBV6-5,TGTGCCAGCAGTTACGCGGGGACTCACCAAGAGACCCAGTACTTC,CASSYAGTHQETQYF
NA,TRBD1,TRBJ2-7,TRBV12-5,TGTGCTAGTGGTTTGGTGGACAGGGGTATAGGTTCCTACGAGCAGTACTTC,CASGLVDRGIGSYEQYF
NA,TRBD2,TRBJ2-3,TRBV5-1,TGCGCCAGCAGCTCTTCGCCTAGCGGGGGGGCAGGGACGCAGTATTTT,CASSSSPSGGAGTQYF
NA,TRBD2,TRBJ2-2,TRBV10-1,TGCGCCAGCAGGGAAACTAGCGGGGACGGGGAGCTGTTTTTT,CASRETSGDGELFF
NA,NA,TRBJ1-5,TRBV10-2,TGCGCCAGCAGTGAGTCAGGCGGAAGTCAGCCCCAGCATTTT,CASSESGGSQPQHF
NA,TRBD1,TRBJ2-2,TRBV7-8,TGTGCCAGCAGCTTAAACACCCGACAGGGGGCCGGGGAGCTGTTTTTT,CASSLNTRQGAGELFF
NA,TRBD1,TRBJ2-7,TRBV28,TGTGCCAGCAGACCGACAGGGGCCTACGAGCAGTACTTC,CASRPTGAYEQYF
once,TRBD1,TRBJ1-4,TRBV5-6,TGTGCCAGCAGCTTGCTGGGACAGGGTGATGAAAAACTGTTTTTT,CASSLLGQGDEKLFF
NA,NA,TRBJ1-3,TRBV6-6,TGTGCCAGCGGGGCAGGGCAGTGGGACACCATATATTTT,CASGAGQWDTIYF
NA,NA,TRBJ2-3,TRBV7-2,TGTGCCAGCAGCCCGGTGTTGAATTATGGCGGGCGAAAAGCAGATACGCAGTATTTT,CASSPVLNYGGRKADTQYF
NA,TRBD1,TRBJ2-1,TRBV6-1,TGTGCCAGCAGTGTAGTAGGGACAGGGGGGTACAATGAGCAGTTCTTC,CASSVVGTGGYNEQFF
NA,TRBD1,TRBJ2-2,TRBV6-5,TGTGCCAGCAGAGTCACACAGGGGAGCGGGGAGCTGTTTTTT,CASRVTQGSGELFF
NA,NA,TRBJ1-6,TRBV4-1,TGCGCCAGCAGCCAAGATGAGGGAAGTGAGGGTTCACCCCTCCACTTT,CASSQDEGSEGSPLHF
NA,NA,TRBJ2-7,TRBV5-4,TGTGCCAGCAGCCCAACTAGGGACGAGCAGTACTTC,CASSPTRDEQYF